The 2 T cell receptor beta chains presented below share a single source sample, sequenced in a study of cytomegalovirus exposure and HLA in healthy donors. A multiplex PCR was run with 60 Vbeta primers and 13 Jbeta primers. The repertoire was sequenced with immunoSEQ multiplex PCR; TCRdb's copy has only in-frame clones and lacks some. The sample yields about 170,000 clones, around 80% seen once. Specimen: PBMCs. Receptors originate from a woman aged 45-59 years in good health and CMV-seropositive.

This chain uses TRBV5-1 with TRBJ2-5; possible D gene TRBD1, 6 bases. V dropped 0 bases and J dropped 2 bases, with 20 bases sitting between them. Per germline, CDR1 SGHRS and CDR2 YFSETQ. The CDR3 is 18 amino acids. This CDR3 reads CASSLAPQQGSRQETQYF. In DNA, the CDR3 is TGCGCCAGCAGCTTGGCACCCCAACAGGGCTCAAGGCAAGAGACCCAGTACTTC.

The chain couples TRBV6-4 to TRBJ2-3; D may be TRBD2 (5 bases). The V end was cut by 6 bases, the J end by 4 bases, with 11 bases between. The CDR3 consists of 13 residues. The germline CDR1 and CDR2 sequences are MRHNA and SNTAGT. The CDR3 DNA reads as TGTGCCAGCAGAGAAAGCGGCGCAGATACGCAGTATTTT. Translated, it gives CASRESGADTQYF.